In this sample, the clone carrying this TCR beta chain turned up many times. The source of the sample is a study of T-cell reconstitution after alpha-beta-depleted transplantation in children. The CDR3 totals 12 residues. Germline CDR1 is ENHRY and CDR2 is SYGVKD. The junction had 0 bases not matched to a gene; V was cut back by 4 bases and J by 6 bases. Unique molecular identifiers were incorporated during preparation of the TCRbeta library. A single record per CDR3 protein comes from TCRdb applying MiXCR to the PCR reads. Altogether more than 200,000 distinct CDR3 sequences are present, roughly 23% being singletons, with the ten largest covering more than 2%.

The sequencing used PBMCs, collected before TCRalphabeta/CD19-depleted stem cell transplant. The sequence came from a girl aged 2 to 10 with Fanconi anemia, due to receive a stem cell transplant. This rearrangement joins TRBV10-3 to TRBJ2-1, with 7 bases fitting TRBD2. CDR3 amino acids: CAISGTSNEQFF. In DNA form, the CDR3 reads TGTGCCATCAGTGGGACTAGCAATGAGCAGTTCTTC.